This entry concerns a single T cell receptor beta chain. The entry originates in a study of blood T cell repertoires in COVID-19. Study background: From T cells, B-cell-depleted T cells, or PBMCs came the material, which was cDNA or gDNA.

In the source study's methods: Reference gene primer amplification in the assay estimated nucleated cell counts. Libraries were prepared by immunoSEQ multiplex PCR; TCRdb keeps only in-frame clonotypes and omits some of them. That table supplies the V and J calls and clone size; D and trimming were determined from the DNA. The data contain about 14,000 clones, 84% of them seen just once; the ten biggest clones take up approximately 26%. This CDR3 is built from 20 residues. The germline gives CDR1 SEHNR, CDR2 FQNEAQ (reference sequence). J gave up 0 bases and V 5 bases, and 16 bases lay outside the gene matches.

This clonotype was obtained from a woman in her 50s with active or convalescent COVID-19. The sequenced sample consisted of peripheral blood. This chain uses TRBV7-9 with TRBJ2-1, with 10 bases that match TRBD1. The CDR3 DNA reads as TGTGCCAGCAGCACCATCGGCGGACAGGGGGGTAGGGGCTCCTACAATGAGCAGTTCTTC. Translated, it gives CASSTIGGQGGRGSYNEQFF.